This T cell receptor (beta chain) was identified in a study of cytomegalovirus exposure and HLA in healthy donors. Each donor was healthy, and each was a bone marrow donor. V shed 2 bases and J shed 5 bases, with 12 bases lying between them. CDR3 size: 14 residues. Per germline, CDR1 MDHEN and CDR2 SYDVKM. About this clone itself: The antigen is not known.

General study findings and limits: A missense variant in DCLRE1C was later tied to TCR beta V- and J-gene trimming. TCR beta sequences numbering 15,000 to 20,000 were associated with HLA alleles at 0.05 false discovery rate in a later analysis.

Primers for the PCR totalled 60 Vbeta and 13 Jbeta. Clones were sequenced by immunoSEQ multiplex PCR, and TCRdb holds only the in-frame ones, with some missing. Among roughly 57,000 clones listed, about 80% were seen once. Sample: PBMCs. The rearrangement uses TRBV28 and TRBJ1-2; D is unresolved. This TCR came from a man between 50 and 59 years old in good health and CMV-seronegative. CDR3 DNA: TGTGCCAGCAGTTTAACCCGTCTCGGGTATGGCTACACCTTC. This translates into CASSLTRLGYGYTF.